This T cell receptor (beta chain) emerged from a study of beta chain features in type 1 diabetes. Study-level findings and limits: Moderately but significantly shorter TCRB CDR3s were found in Type 1 diabetes patients in all four CD4+ subsets.

TCRB transcripts that were expressed got sequenced, as all of the isolated RNA had been reverse transcribed. Using immunoSEQ multiplex PCR, the repertoire was profiled, and TCRdb retains in-frame clones only, with some absent. The sample consists of approximately 40,000 clones, around 50% of them appearing once. V shed 4 bases, J shed 4 bases, and the junction held 4 bases outside the gene matches. The CDR3 loop spans 13 amino acids. Germline loops: CDR1 SGHNT, CDR2 YYREEE (reference sequence). As regards this clone: Its antigen is not known.

Sequenced sample: stem cell memory CD4+ T cells from blood. The clonotype originates from a woman in her 30s in good health. This sequence joins TRBV5-4 and TRBJ2-5, with 7 positions matching TRBD1. This chain's CDR3 is CASSQDRRETQYF. The CDR3 DNA follows: TGTGCCAGCAGCCAGGACAGGCGAGAGACCCAGTACTTC.